Each of the 20 T cell receptor beta chains below was sequenced from the same sample in a study of vaccination and CD4 T cells after COVID-19. Their antigens are not known. With the Oncomine TCR Beta short-read assay, DNA from cultured CD4+ T cells was sequenced. TCRdb passed the PCR reads through MiXCR, listing each CDR3 protein once. This table has under 25,000 distinct CDR3 sequences, 38% appearing once. The treatment here: roughly ten-day PBMC culture with coronavirus spike peptide pools or control peptides (ViraFEST assay). Sequenced: cultured CD4+ T cells from blood. The receptors shown here come from a human donor with COVID-19.

The chain has TRBV6-1 and TRBJ2-2; D call uncertain. Germline loops: CDR1 MNHNS, CDR2 SASEGT. V dropped 6 bases and J dropped 4 bases, with 15 bases sitting between them. This CDR3 spans 15 amino acids. CDR3 residues: CASRWSYDGTGELFF. In DNA, the CDR3 is TGTGCCAGCAGGTGGTCCTACGACGGCACCGGGGAGCTGTTTTTT.

The chain joins TRBV4-1 to TRBJ1-5, with a possible D match to TRBD1 (6 bases). The CDR3 totals 14 residues. Germline CDR1 reads MGHRA; CDR2 reads YSYEKL. The V and J ends lost 0 bases and 4 bases respectively, with 7 bases between them. CDR3 sequence reads: CASSQDRGNQPQHF. The DNA of the CDR3 is TGCGCCAGCAGCCAAGACAGGGGAAATCAGCCCCAGCATTTT.

V usage is TRBV28 and J usage is TRBJ1-2; 12 bases line up with TRBD1. The germline V gene encodes CDR1 MDHEN and CDR2 SYDVKM. This CDR3 is 18 amino acids long. V was pared by 2 bases and J by 6 bases, with 13 bases of the junction left unmatched. The CDR3 loop reads CASSLGAGTGGGQHGYTF. CDR3 coding DNA: TGTGCCAGCAGTTTAGGGGCCGGGACAGGGGGCGGACAGCATGGCTACACCTTC.

This rearrangement joins TRBV19 to TRBJ1-2; no definite D call. V was clipped by 7 bases and J by 8 bases, with 17 bases between them. The CDR3 is 13 amino acids. Germline CDR1 reads LNHDA; CDR2 reads SQIVND (reference sequence). CDR3 loop: CASTSAVGNGYTF. The CDR3 DNA sequence: TGTGCCAGTACCTCGGCGGTGGGGAACGGCTACACCTTC.

The CDR3 protein is CARIGQEGDTQYF. The CDR3 nucleotides are TGTGCCAGAATTGGACAGGAAGGGGATACGCAGTATTTT. V is TRBV2 and J is TRBJ2-3, with 7 bases lining up with TRBD1. CDR3 length: 13 residues. The V segment lost 9 bases and the J segment 6 bases; nucleotides outside the gene matches: 9. Per the germline V gene, CDR1 is SNHLY and CDR2 is FYNNEI.

The chain links TRBV10-3 to TRBJ2-5, with a possible D match to TRBD2 (7 bases). The V gene lost 8 bases and the J gene lost 4 bases, with 17 bases spanning the gap. CDR3 length: 14 residues. From germline, CDR1 is ENHRY and CDR2 SYGVKD. CDR3 loop: CAIRNAGARETQYF. The CDR3 nucleotides read TGTGCCATCCGAAACGCGGGGGCACGAGAGACCCAGTACTTC.

The genes are TRBV7-9 and TRBJ1-4; D is ambiguous. The V gene's germline CDR1 is SEHNR and CDR2 FQNEAQ (reference sequence). The CDR3 consists of 14 residues. V was trimmed by 8 bases and J by 3 bases, leaving 13 bases between them. The CDR3 DNA follows: TGTGCCAGCGCAAGAGGTGTTTCTAATGAAAAACTGTTTTTT. It yields the protein CASARGVSNEKLFF.

DNA for the CDR3: TGTGCCAGCAGTATTAGGGGACCCCAAGAGACCCAGTACTTC. This gives the protein CASSIRGPQETQYF. The rearrangement uses TRBV28 and TRBJ2-5, with D perhaps TRBD1 or TRBD2 (5 bases each). This CDR3 region has 14 residues. Germline loops: CDR1 MDHEN, CDR2 SYDVKM. Trimming removed 5 bases from V and 1 base from J, with 11 bases in between.

In this sample, this clonotype turned up a few times. The chain couples TRBV30 to TRBJ1-5, with D unresolved. Germline CDR1 GTSNPN, CDR2 SVGIG (reference sequence). The CDR3 sequence is 13 residues long. Deletions cut 3 bases from V and 3 bases from J, with 9 bases between. CDR3 sequence reads: CAWSRTDNQPQHF. The CDR3 coding sequence is TGTGCCTGGAGCCGGACGGACAATCAGCCCCAGCATTTT.

This clonotype showed up just a few times. The rearrangement uses TRBV15 and TRBJ1-5; 7 nucleotides match TRBD1. CDR1 and CDR2 (germline): LNHNV, YYDKDF (reference sequence). V was pared by 2 bases and J by 0 bases, with 4 bases of the junction left unmatched. This CDR3 is 16 amino acids long. The CDR3 DNA is TGTGCCACCAGCAGAAACAGGGGAACTAGCAATCAGCCCCAGCATTTT. Its protein product is CATSRNRGTSNQPQHF.

This clonotype was seen a few times. The chain couples TRBV10-2 to TRBJ1-2, with a possible D match to TRBD1 (5 bases). This CDR3 has 15 amino acids. The V end lost 4 bases, the J end lost 8 bases, and 20 bases lay between the germline ends. Germline assignment: CDR1 WSHSY and CDR2 SAAADI. CDR3: CASSGVSLGGDGYTF. The CDR3, as DNA: TGCGCCAGCAGTGGGGTGTCCCTCGGGGGGGACGGCTACACCTTC.

The V and J genes are TRBV11-2 and TRBJ1-6, with a weak D call TRBD1 (5 bases). Trimming pared 0 bases from V and 0 bases from J, leaving 12 bases between. Germline V gene sequence: CDR1 SGHAT, CDR2 FQNNGV. This CDR3 comprises 18 residues. DNA for the CDR3: TGTGCCAGCAGCTTAGATCTGTGGAGGGGCTCCTATAATTCACCCCTCCACTTT. Translation gives CASSLDLWRGSYNSPLHF.

This clonotype has just a few counts. The chain uses TRBV2 and TRBJ1-1; 7 nucleotides align to TRBD1. Germline-derived CDR1 and CDR2 are SNHLY and FYNNEI. After removal of 7 bases from V and 5 bases from J, the junction contained 7 bases not matched to a gene. The CDR3 loop spans 13 amino acids. The CDR3 is CASKRDSRTEAFF. The CDR3 bases are TGTGCCAGCAAAAGGGACAGCAGAACTGAAGCTTTCTTT. Full variable domain (remainder filled in from reference TRBV2 and TRBJ1-1): EPEVTQTPSHQVTQMGQEVILRCVPISNHLYFYWYRQILGQKVEFLVSFYNNEISEKSEIFDDQFSVERPDGSNFTLKIRSTKLEDSAMYFCASKRDSRTEAFFGQGTRLTVV.

The V call is TRBV28, the J call TRBJ1-3; D remains ambiguous. In germline, CDR1 is MDHEN, CDR2 SYDVKM. The CDR3 extends over 15 amino acids. V lost 5 bases to trimming and J lost 3 bases, with 14 bases between them. The CDR3 DNA sequence: TGTGCCAGCAGTCGTGGACTTGGGAGTGGAAACACCATATATTTT. Translation gives CASSRGLGSGNTIYF.

This clonotype has more than one count but fewer than ten. The chain carries TRBV20-1 and TRBJ1-5, with D possibly TRBD1 on 6 matching bases. The germline V gene encodes CDR1 DFQATT and CDR2 SNEGSKA (reference sequence). V lost 6 bases to trimming and J lost 1 base, with 16 bases between them. The CDR3 sequence is 15 residues long. CDR3 loop: CSARAGGLSNQPQHF. In DNA form, the CDR3 reads TGCAGTGCGAGGGCCGGGGGGCTGAGCAATCAGCCCCAGCATTTT.

This rearrangement joins TRBV7-2 to TRBJ1-5, with D maybe TRBD1 (6 bases). The V gene's germline CDR1 is SGHTA and CDR2 FQGNSA. V dropped 2 bases and J dropped 5 bases, with 7 bases sitting between them. This CDR3 has 13 residues. DNA of the CDR3: TGTGCCAGCAGCTTATACAGGGATCAGCCCCAGCATTTT. Amino acids: CASSLYRDQPQHF.

Only one count was recorded for this clonotype. The rearrangement joins TRBV11-2 to TRBJ2-1; D is perhaps TRBD2 (5 bases). The CDR3 loop spans 15 amino acids. CDR1 SGHAT and CDR2 FQNNGV come from the germline V gene. Trimming cost V 2 bases and J 1 base, with 9 bases left between them. CDR3 in amino acids: CASSLTGRSYNEQFF. The CDR3 nucleotides read TGTGCCAGCAGCTTAACGGGGAGATCCTACAATGAGCAGTTCTTC.

The chain has TRBV20-1 and TRBJ1-5, with TRBD1 as a possible D gene (5 bases). The germline CDR1 and CDR2 sequences are DFQATT and SNEGSKA (reference sequence). Trimming pared 6 bases from V and 9 bases from J, leaving 18 bases between. The CDR3 runs to 13 residues. As DNA, the CDR3 is TGCAGTGCGAGGGATAGCAATCAGGGGCCCCAGCATTTT. Protein product: CSARDSNQGPQHF.

The sample holds a few counts of this clonotype. CDR3 sequence (DNA): TGTGCCAGCAGTGCCACTAGCGGAATCACCGGGGAGCTGTTTTTT. This codes for CASSATSGITGELFF. The rearrangement links TRBV6-4 to TRBJ2-2; 8 positions match TRBD2. Looked up from germline, CDR1 is MRHNA and CDR2 is SNTAGT. The CDR3 is 15 amino acids. V lost 4 bases, J lost 4 bases, and 5 bases stayed unmatched.

The chain carries TRBV6-1 and TRBJ2-5; 8 bases match TRBD2. V lost 4 bases and J lost 5; bases outside the gene matches: 3. The germline V gene encodes CDR1 MNHNS and CDR2 SASEGT. The CDR3 runs 13 residues. The CDR3: CASSGTSRETQYF. CDR3 bases: TGTGCCAGCAGTGGGACTAGCAGGGAGACCCAGTACTTC.